This TCR beta chain came from a study of vaccination and CD4 T cells after COVID-19. Findings and caveats of the study: Among convalescent patients, a median roughly 88% of reactive clones emerged only after vaccination. When vaccine-specific clones from convalescent patients were examined, 304 of 307 were spike mono-reactive.

As for treatment: roughly 10-day PBMC culture with coronavirus spike peptide pools or control peptides (ViraFEST assay). TCRs were sequenced by ViraFEST after antigen-specific T cells had been expanded with peptide pools. This clonotype was seen only a few times. Its antigen is not identified. The CDR3 consists of 13 residues. The V gene's germline CDR1 is MRHNA and CDR2 SNTAGT. V lost 8 bases and J 6 bases, leaving 15 bases between the germline ends. The Oncomine TCR Beta short-read assay sequenced DNA from cultured CD4+ T cells. DNA came from CD4+ T cells after culture. MiXCR, applied by TCRdb to the PCR reads, yields one record per CDR3 protein. The repertoire consists of some 15,000 distinct CDR3 sequences, with about 21% occurring once and the leading ten covering roughly 15%.

The sequenced sample consisted of cultured CD4+ T cells from blood. V is TRBV6-4 and J is TRBJ2-3, with no clear D. The sequence was collected from a human donor with COVID-19. The CDR3 sequence: CASGGEFGDTQYF. The CDR3 region has the DNA TGTGCCAGCGGCGGAGAGTTTGGGGATACGCAGTATTTT.